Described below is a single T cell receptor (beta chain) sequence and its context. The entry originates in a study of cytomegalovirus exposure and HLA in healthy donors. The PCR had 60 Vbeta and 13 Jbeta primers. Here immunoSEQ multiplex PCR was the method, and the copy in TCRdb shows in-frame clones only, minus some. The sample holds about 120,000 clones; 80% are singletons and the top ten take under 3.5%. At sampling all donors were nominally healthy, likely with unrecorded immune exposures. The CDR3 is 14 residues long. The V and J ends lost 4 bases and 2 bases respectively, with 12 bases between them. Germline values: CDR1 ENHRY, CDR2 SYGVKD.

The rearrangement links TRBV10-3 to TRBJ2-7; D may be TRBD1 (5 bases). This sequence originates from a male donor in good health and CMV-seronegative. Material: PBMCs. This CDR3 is CAISVSDRPYEQYF. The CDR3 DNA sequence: TGTGCCATCAGTGTATCCGACAGACCCTACGAGCAGTACTTC.